This T cell receptor beta chain is from a study of cytomegalovirus exposure and HLA in healthy donors. The wider study: The 95 to 150 validation repertoires and the approximately 630 first-cohort repertoires shared a platform, a later analysis reported.

CDR3 length: 15 amino acids. The germline V gene has CDR1 SGHRS and CDR2 YFSETQ. After removal of 4 bases from V and 1 base from J, the junction contained 4 bases not matched to a gene. Profiled with immunoSEQ multiplex PCR; TCRdb holds only in-frame clones, not every one. This sample carries 110,000 or so clones, about 85% of them seen once, and the ten largest clones take over 3%. The genes are TRBV5-1 and TRBJ2-2, with 7 bases matching TRBD1. The source of this sequence is a woman aged 18-29 years in good health and CMV-seropositive. What was sequenced was PBMCs. The DNA for the CDR3 is TGCGCCAGCAGCCCCGGGGACAGGAACACCGGGGAGCTGTTTTTT. Protein sequence: CASSPGDRNTGELFF. Supplemented by reference TRBV5-1 and TRBJ2-2, the full variable domain reads KAGVTQTPRYLIKTRGQQVTLSCSPISGHRSVSWYQQTPGQGLQFLFEYFSETQRNKGNFPGRFSGRQFSNSRSEMNVSTLELGDSALYLCASSPGDRNTGELFFGEGSRLTVL.